Sequencing of this T cell receptor beta chain was carried out in a study of T-cell reconstitution after alpha-beta-depleted transplantation in children. With respect to this clonotype: An end of the junction differs from the germline gene, which may be a read error.

Unique molecular identifiers were built into the TCRbeta library. TCRdb itself ran the PCR reads through MiXCR, one entry per CDR3 protein. The sample holds about 500,000 distinct CDR3 sequences; 30% to 35% are singletons and the top ten take 2.4%. Germline V gene sequence: CDR1 SEHNR, CDR2 FQNEAQ (reference sequence). The CDR3 is 11 residues long. Sample: PBMCs from the stem cell graft donor, taken from the stem cell graft. The rearrangement joins TRBV7-9 to TRBJ2-4; TRBD2 might be the D (6 bases). The receptor was derived from a human donor who donated a stem cell graft to a child with aplastic anemia. The CDR3 DNA sequence: TGTGCCGGCAGCTTAGCGGAAATTCAGTACTTC. It yields the protein CAGSLAEIQYF.